The 22 T cell receptor beta chains listed next were all sequenced from one sample in a study of OX40 agonist ivuxolimab in advanced cancers. The assay was immunoSEQ multiplex PCR, and TCRdb's table has in-frame clones only and misses some. The data contain roughly 80,000 clones, around nine tenths of them singletons. Here the sequenced sample was CD4+ or CD8+ T cells sorted from blood, taken in a trial of the OX40 agonist ivuxolimab. All receptors come from an adult with an advanced solid tumor such as melanoma, head and neck, liver or kidney cancer.

This clone occurred once. This rearrangement joins TRBV4-2 to TRBJ1-2; a possible D gene is TRBD1 (5 bases). The CDR3 spans 16 residues. Germline lookup yields CDR1 LGHNA and CDR2 YNFKEQ. V lost 0 bases, J lost 0 bases, and 11 bases lay in between. CDR3 sequence: CASSQEGTLSNYGYTF. The CDR3 coding sequence is TGTGCCAGCAGCCAAGAAGGGACCCTTTCTAACTATGGCTACACCTTC.

V is TRBV19 and J is TRBJ1-2; TRBD1 might be the D (5 bases). Germline CDR1 LNHDA, CDR2 SQIVND (reference sequence). The ends were cut back, 5 bases at V and 8 bases at J, with 21 bases in the middle. CDR3 length: 15 amino acids. The CDR3 bases are TGTGCCAGTAGTGAACGGTCACAGGACCTCTGGGGCTACACCTTC. This translates into CASSERSQDLWGYTF.

The chain combines TRBV11-2 with TRBJ1-3, with D perhaps TRBD1 (6 bases). Per germline, CDR1 SGHAT and CDR2 FQNNGV. The CDR3 extends over 16 amino acids. Deletions cut 6 bases from V and 1 base from J, with 16 bases between. CDR3 sequence (DNA): TGTGCCAGCAGACGTATAACAGGGCCTTCTGGAAACACCATATATTTT. Protein: CASRRITGPSGNTIYF.

The gene calls are TRBV5-1 and TRBJ2-3; TRBD2 aligns across 7 bases. The CDR3 runs 15 residues. Losses at the gene ends were 4 bases for V and 0 bases for J; bases not matched to a gene: 5. The germline CDR1 and CDR2 sequences are SGHRS and YFSETQ. As DNA, the CDR3 is TGCGCCAGCAGCCCCCGGACTAGGAGCACAGATACGCAGTATTTT. This translates into CASSPRTRSTDTQYF. Based on the CDR3 plus reference TRBV5-1 and TRBJ2-3, the full variable domain is KAGVTQTPRYLIKTRGQQVTLSCSPISGHRSVSWYQQTPGQGLQFLFEYFSETQRNKGNFPGRFSGRQFSNSRSEMNVSTLELGDSALYLCASSPRTRSTDTQYFGPGTRLTVL.

In this sample, this clone turned up once. V gene TRBV11-2 combines with J gene TRBJ2-4; 9 nucleotides match TRBD2. The CDR3 has 19 residues. The trim removed 0 bases at V and 2 bases at J, leaving 11 bases unmatched. The V gene's germline CDR1 is SGHAT and CDR2 FQNNGV. The DNA of the CDR3 is TGTGCCAGCAGCTTAGAACGCGGGAGGGCCGGAGCGACCAAAAACATTCAGTACTTC. It yields the protein CASSLERGRAGATKNIQYF.

The J gene is TRBJ2-7, the V gene TRBV5-6; 15 bases line up with TRBD2. This CDR3 is built from 18 residues. Germline V gives CDR1 SGHDT, CDR2 YYEEEE. Germline trimming cut 3 bases from V and 1 base from J; bases unmatched to any gene: 8. This CDR3 is CASSSPGLAGGRSYEQYV. For the CDR3, the DNA is TGTGCCAGCAGCTCACCCGGACTAGCGGGGGGGCGTTCCTACGAGCAGTACGTC.

In its sample, this clone was seen once. This chain links TRBV28 with TRBJ1-2, with D possibly being TRBD1 (5 bases). Germline loops: CDR1 MDHEN, CDR2 SYDVKM. V shed 5 bases and J shed 5 bases, with 12 bases lying between them. This CDR3 comprises 13 residues. CDR3 DNA sequence: TGTGCCAGCAGTCGAGTTAGGGGTTATGGCTACACCTTC. This translates into CASSRVRGYGYTF.

This chain links TRBV2 with TRBJ1-1; no clear D gene. The CDR3 has 12 residues. CDR1 and CDR2 (germline): SNHLY, FYNNEI. Trimming took 2 bases from V and 11 from J, leaving 12 bases between them. CDR3 residues: CASSESGPRAFF. The CDR3 DNA reads TGTGCCAGCAGTGAAAGCGGCCCCAGGGCTTTCTTT.

The gene calls are TRBV11-3 and TRBJ1-4; 7 bases agree with TRBD1. J was trimmed by 7 bases and V by 1 base; bases with no gene match: 12. This CDR3 has 17 residues. From germline, CDR1 is SGHNT and CDR2 YENEEA. The CDR3, as DNA: TGTGCCAGCAGCTTAGGCCTTAGTCCAGGGGGAGGTGAAAAACTGTTTTTT. Amino acids: CASSLGLSPGGGEKLFF.

The chain uses TRBV2 and TRBJ2-5; D could derive from TRBD1 or TRBD2 (6 bases each). Germline V gives CDR1 SNHLY, CDR2 FYNNEI. This CDR3 is built from 15 residues. The germline V and J ends were trimmed by 6 bases and 5 bases, with 19 bases remaining between them. CDR3 loop: CASSRGTLGGETQYF. In nucleotides, the CDR3 is TGTGCCAGCAGCCGCGGGACTCTGGGGGGCGAGACCCAGTACTTC. The full variable domain, completed using reference TRBV2 and TRBJ2-5, is EPEVTQTPSHQVTQMGQEVILRCVPISNHLYFYWYRQILGQKVEFLVSFYNNEISEKSEIFDDQFSVERPDGSNFTLKIRSTKLEDSAMYFCASSRGTLGGETQYFGPGTRLLVL.

The chain is built from TRBV7-9 and TRBJ2-1; D gene unclear. The CDR3 runs 14 residues. Between the trimmed V and J ends, which lost 3 bases and 0 bases, there was a span of 6 bases. The germline CDR1 and CDR2 sequences are SEHNR and FQNEAQ (reference sequence). The CDR3: CASSFSSSYNEQFF. As DNA, the CDR3 is TGTGCCAGCAGCTTCAGTAGCTCCTACAATGAGCAGTTCTTC.

In this sample, this clone turned up once. The gene calls are TRBV6-6 and TRBJ2-5; 7 nucleotides line up with TRBD1. The J segment lost 5 bases and the V segment lost 2 bases, leaving 5 bases of the junction unmatched. CDR1 is MNHNY and CDR2 is SVGAGI in the germline V gene (reference sequence). This CDR3 has 14 amino acids. CDR3 sequence reads: CASSYPQGSETQYF. CDR3 in DNA: TGTGCCAGCAGTTACCCACAGGGGAGCGAGACCCAGTACTTC.

The chain links TRBV18 to TRBJ2-1; 14 nucleotides agree with TRBD2. The germline CDR1 and CDR2 sequences are KGHSH and LQKENI. The CDR3 extends over 18 amino acids. V was clipped by 5 bases and J by 6 bases; unmatched bases: 12. The CDR3 DNA is TGTGCCAGCTCATCGCGGACTAGCGGGAGGTCGGCAATCAATGAGCAGTTCTTC. Its translation: CASSSRTSGRSAINEQFF.

This clone was seen just once. The chain links TRBV5-1 to TRBJ2-4; possibly TRBD2 for D (5 bases). CDR1 is SGHRS and CDR2 is YFSETQ in the germline V gene. The CDR3 is made up of 16 amino acids. V lost 3 bases to trimming and J lost 4 bases, with 17 bases between them. The CDR3 spells CASSSYGRGEKNIQYF. Here the CDR3 DNA reads TGCGCCAGCAGCTCTTATGGACGGGGAGAGAAAAACATTCAGTACTTC.

This chain links TRBV5-4 with TRBJ1-2, with a possible D match to TRBD1 (6 bases). Looked up from germline, CDR1 is SGHNT and CDR2 is YYREEE (reference sequence). The CDR3 is made up of 14 amino acids. V lost 5 bases and J lost 4, with 15 bases in between. The CDR3 DNA reads TGTGCCAGCAGTCTTCCGGGGGCCCTCTATGGCTACACCTTC. Protein product: CASSLPGALYGYTF.

The chain employs TRBV11-2 and TRBJ1-1; D uncertain. Trimming cost V 0 bases and J 0 bases, with 11 bases left between them. Germline V gene lookup returns CDR1 SGHAT and CDR2 FQNNGV. This CDR3 region has 16 residues. DNA for the CDR3: TGTGCCAGCAGCTTAGAGGCCGGGTCAGTGAACACTGAAGCTTTCTTT. Translating gives CASSLEAGSVNTEAFF.

The V and J genes are TRBV6-5 and TRBJ1-1; TRBD1 matches at 8 bases. Germline V gives CDR1 MNHEY, CDR2 SVGAGI. V was clipped by 6 bases and J by 11 bases; unmatched bases: 11. The CDR3 length is 13 residues. This CDR3 is CASSFGQGSAAFF. The CDR3 nucleotides are TGTGCCAGCAGCTTCGGACAGGGTAGTGCCGCTTTCTTT.

CDR3 sequence (DNA): TGTGCCAGCAGTTCACTTACGACAGGGCTACGCTCTGGGGCCAACGTCCTGACTTTC. Its protein is CASSSLTTGLRSGANVLTF. The chain joins TRBV28 to TRBJ2-6; TRBD1 agrees at 7 bases. V was pared by 4 bases and J by 0 bases, with 12 bases of the junction left unmatched. This CDR3 region has 19 residues. Germline loops: CDR1 MDHEN, CDR2 SYDVKM.

The chain combines TRBV2 with TRBJ2-3; 11 bases are a match to TRBD2. The J segment lost 1 base and the V segment lost 5 bases, leaving 5 bases of the junction unmatched. The germline CDR1 and CDR2 sequences are SNHLY and FYNNEI. CDR3 length: 16 residues. The CDR3 sequence is CASSSPSGGRTDTQYF. The DNA of the CDR3 is TGTGCCAGCAGTTCGCCTAGCGGGGGGCGCACAGATACGCAGTATTTT. Full variable domain (remainder filled in from reference TRBV2 and TRBJ2-3): EPEVTQTPSHQVTQMGQEVILRCVPISNHLYFYWYRQILGQKVEFLVSFYNNEISEKSEIFDDQFSVERPDGSNFTLKIRSTKLEDSAMYFCASSSPSGGRTDTQYFGPGTRLTVL.

The chain carries TRBV5-1 and TRBJ2-1; a weak D match, TRBD1 (5 bases). This CDR3 has 13 amino acids. Germline lookup yields CDR1 SGHRS and CDR2 YFSETQ. Trimming removed 1 base at V and 9 bases at J, with 11 bases between. CDR3 residues: CASSLSGHGEQFF. CDR3 coding DNA: TGCGCCAGCAGCTTGTCAGGGCATGGTGAGCAGTTCTTC.

This clone occurred once. The chain employs TRBV18 and TRBJ1-5, with 11 positions matching TRBD1. Germline CDR1 KGHSH, CDR2 LQKENI. With 3 bases clipped from V and 9 bases from J, the junction kept 13 bases outside the gene matches. The CDR3 is 17 residues long. CDR3 region: CASSPFGQGAAVRPQHF. The CDR3 nucleotides read TGTGCCAGCTCACCCTTTGGACAGGGGGCCGCGGTGAGGCCCCAGCATTTT.

V usage is TRBV4-2 and J usage is TRBJ1-1, with D uncertain. Per the germline V gene, CDR1 is LGHNA and CDR2 is YNFKEQ. V lost 1 base and J lost 0, with 9 bases in between. This CDR3 contains 15 residues. In DNA form, the CDR3 reads TGTGCCAGCAGCCAAGGGGAACATCTGAACACTGAAGCTTTCTTT. Protein sequence: CASSQGEHLNTEAFF.